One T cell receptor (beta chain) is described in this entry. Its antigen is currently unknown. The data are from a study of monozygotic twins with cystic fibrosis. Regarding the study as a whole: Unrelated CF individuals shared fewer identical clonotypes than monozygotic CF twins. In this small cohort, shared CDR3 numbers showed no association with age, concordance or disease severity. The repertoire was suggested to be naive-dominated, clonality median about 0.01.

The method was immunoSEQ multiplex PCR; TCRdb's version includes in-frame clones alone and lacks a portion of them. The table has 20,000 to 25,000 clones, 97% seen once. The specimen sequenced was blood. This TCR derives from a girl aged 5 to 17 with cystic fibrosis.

This CDR3 reads CAWSPGGLAPWEQYV. The CDR3 bases are TGTGCCTGGAGCCCCGGGGGACTAGCGCCGTGGGAGCAGTACGTC. This rearrangement joins TRBV30 to TRBJ2-7; 10 nucleotides line up with TRBD2. V was clipped by 3 bases and J by 7 bases; unmatched bases: 12. Germline loops: CDR1 GTSNPN, CDR2 SVGIG (reference sequence). The CDR3 totals 15 residues.